A single sample gave rise to the 9 T cell receptor beta chains below, sequenced in a study of cytomegalovirus exposure and HLA in healthy donors. 60 Vbeta and 13 Jbeta primers were used in PCR. Assay used: immunoSEQ multiplex PCR; TCRdb lists only in-frame clones, some missing. The sample includes 110,000 or so clones, 70% to 85% seen only once; the top ten take roughly 6%. Sequences were obtained from PBMCs. The source of these receptors is a man aged 18 to 30 in good health and CMV-seropositive.

This clone was seen only a few times. The chain carries TRBV9 and TRBJ1-2; TRBD1 aligns across 8 bases. The CDR3 length is 14 residues. From germline, CDR1 is SGDLS and CDR2 YYNGEE. V gave up 0 bases and J gave up 8 bases; unmatched junction bases: 6. The CDR3 protein is CASSVASGGSGYTF. CDR3 in DNA: TGTGCCAGCAGCGTAGCGTCAGGGGGCAGCGGCTACACCTTC.

The chain combines TRBV4-1 with TRBJ2-4, with D unresolved. Looked up from germline, CDR1 is MGHRA and CDR2 is YSYEKL. This CDR3 spans 17 amino acids. V was trimmed by 0 bases and J by 0 bases, leaving 12 bases between them. CDR3 region: CASSQETTSLAKNIQYF. Here the CDR3 DNA reads TGCGCCAGCAGCCAAGAAACCACCAGTTTAGCCAAAAACATTCAGTACTTC.

The rearrangement joins TRBV5-1 to TRBJ1-4; tentative D call: TRBD1 (5 bases). CDR3 length: 13 residues. The germline gives CDR1 SGHRS, CDR2 YFSETQ. The V end was cut by 5 bases, the J end by 8 bases, with 13 bases between. The CDR3, as DNA: TGCGCCAGCAGGGGGGGGGATTGGGAAAAACTGTTTTTT. It specifies CASRGGDWEKLFF.

The chain carries TRBV28 and TRBJ1-3; the D is unclear. V was cut by 1 base and J by 1 base, with 5 bases left in between. The CDR3 consists of 14 residues. The V gene's germline CDR1 is MDHEN and CDR2 SYDVKM. The chain's CDR3 is CASSLYGSGNTIYF. The CDR3 coding sequence is TGTGCCAGCAGTTTATACGGGTCTGGAAACACCATATATTTT.

This chain uses TRBV7-2 with TRBJ1-3; 9 nucleotides line up with TRBD1. Per the germline V gene, CDR1 is SGHTA and CDR2 is FQGNSA. This CDR3 contains 19 residues. V gave up 4 bases and J gave up 0 bases; unmatched junction bases: 13. DNA for the CDR3: TGTGCCAGCAGCTCCCCCCGGGACAGGGTACGGGACTCTGGAAACACCATATATTTT. Its protein product is CASSSPRDRVRDSGNTIYF.

V gene TRBV5-5 combines with J gene TRBJ2-2, with D perhaps TRBD2 (6 bases). This CDR3 region has 15 residues. V was trimmed by 4 bases and J by 0 bases, leaving 10 bases between them. CDR1 and CDR2 from the germline V gene are SGHKS and YYEKEE (reference sequence). CDR3 in DNA: TGTGCCAGCAGCGTGGGAGGAGCGAACACCGGGGAGCTGTTTTTT. Amino acids: CASSVGGANTGELFF. Using reference TRBV5-5 and TRBJ2-2 for the parts outside the CDR3, the full variable domain is DAGVTQSPTHLIKTRGQQVTLRCSPISGHKSVSWYQQVLGQGPQFIFQYYEKEERGRGNFPDRFSARQFPNYSSELNVNALLLGDSALYLCASSVGGANTGELFFGEGSRLTVL.

This clone was observed a handful of times. J is TRBJ2-2 and V is TRBV4-2, with 7 nucleotides matching TRBD2. With V trimmed by 4 bases and J by 5 bases, 4 bases remained unmatched. Germline CDR1 is LGHNA and CDR2 is YNFKEQ. This CDR3 contains 14 residues. CDR3 bases: TGTGCCAGCAGCCGAGCGGGGAGTACCGGGGAGCTGTTTTTT. This codes for CASSRAGSTGELFF.

The chain joins TRBV29-1 to TRBJ1-1; perhaps TRBD1 as D (5 bases). Trimming took 4 bases from V and 1 from J, leaving 13 bases between them. CDR3 length: 14 amino acids. Germline CDR1 is SQVTM and CDR2 is ANQGSEA. CDR3 nucleotide sequence: TGCAGCGTTGTACCCAGGGTAGCGAACACTGAAGCTTTCTTT. Its translation is CSVVPRVANTEAFF.

The count of this clone is one. The V gene is TRBV27, the J gene TRBJ2-7; D gene unclear. V was pared by 0 bases and J by 0 bases, with 9 bases between. The CDR3 has 15 amino acids. The germline gives CDR1 MNHEY, CDR2 SMNVEV (reference sequence). CDR3 sequence (DNA): TGTGCCAGCAGTTTATCAGTCGCAGTCTCCTACGAGCAGTACTTC. It is translated as CASSLSVAVSYEQYF.